This entry describes one T cell receptor beta chain. This sample stems from a study of blood T cell repertoires in COVID-19. On the study more broadly: Sources were T cells, B-cell-depleted T cells, or PBMCs; the material itself was cDNA or gDNA.

Sequenced by immunoSEQ multiplex PCR; TCRdb stores in-frame clones only, minus some. The sample yields hundreds of thousands of clones, around 84% seen once. CDR1 and CDR2 from the germline V gene are SEHNR and FQNEAQ (reference sequence). This CDR3 contains 14 residues. With 2 bases removed from V and 1 base from J, the gap between germline ends came to 8 bases. The sample comprised peripheral blood. J is TRBJ1-1 and V is TRBV7-9, with a possible D match to TRBD1 (6 bases). The receptor's source is a woman older than 75 with active or convalescent COVID-19. The CDR3 nucleotides are TGTGCCAGCAGCTTACAGGGGCCGAACACTGAAGCTTTCTTT. Amino acids: CASSLQGPNTEAFF.